A selection of T cell receptor beta chains follows, all from one sample in a study of T cells in Graves' hyperthyroidism and ophthalmopathy. Via MiXCR, TCRdb re-called the multiplex PCR reads, giving one row per CDR3 protein. The sample lists about 380,000 distinct CDR3 sequences; less than 20% were seen once. Sample: blood. These receptors were obtained from a man between 18 and 35 years old with Graves' ophthalmopathy. CDR3s include the opening cysteine and the closing phenylalanine or tryptophan. The order of the fields is D gene, clone size, J gene, V gene, CDR3 protein, CDR3 DNA. A D gene is named only where the DNA matches it firmly. The size entry is marked missing in some rows and otherwise reads once, few, many or a size class.

D gene: TRBD1; clone size: NA; J gene: TRBJ2-1; V gene: TRBV2; CDR3 protein: CASSGTGGGAHEQFF; CDR3 DNA: TGTGCCAGCAGTGGGACAGGGGGCGGGGCTCATGAGCAGTTCTTC
D gene: NA; clone size: many; J gene: TRBJ1-5; V gene: TRBV12-3/TRBV12-4; CDR3 protein: CASSFMGLEPQHF; CDR3 DNA: TGTGCCAGCAGTTTTATGGGCTTAGAGCCCCAGCATTTT
D gene: NA; clone size: many; J gene: TRBJ2-5; V gene: TRBV12-3/TRBV12-4; CDR3 protein: CASSTTETQYF; CDR3 DNA: TGTGCCAGCAGTACCACAGAGACCCAGTACTTC
D gene: TRBD2; clone size: few; J gene: TRBJ2-2; V gene: TRBV5-6; CDR3 protein: CASSRTSGGLNTGELFF; CDR3 DNA: TGTGCCAGCAGCCGGACTAGCGGGGGCCTGAACACCGGGGAGCTGTTTTTT
D gene: TRBD1; clone size: NA; J gene: TRBJ1-2; V gene: TRBV28; CDR3 protein: CASSIQGQASSGYTF; CDR3 DNA: TGTGCCAGCAGCATACAGGGGCAGGCTAGTAGTGGCTACACCTTC
D gene: NA; clone size: many; J gene: TRBJ2-7; V gene: TRBV3-1; CDR3 protein: CASSQVREQYF; CDR3 DNA: TGTGCCAGCAGCCAGGTACGCGAGCAGTACTTC
D gene: TRBD2; clone size: few; J gene: TRBJ2-3; V gene: TRBV4-1; CDR3 protein: CASHGGLAGGNTQYF; CDR3 DNA: TGCGCCAGCCACGGCGGGCTAGCGGGGGGTAATACGCAGTATTTT
D gene: NA; clone size: NA; J gene: TRBJ1-1; V gene: TRBV19; CDR3 protein: CASSIVTGTEAFF; CDR3 DNA: TGTGCCAGTAGTATAGTGACGGGCACTGAAGCTTTCTTT
D gene: TRBD1; clone size: NA; J gene: TRBJ2-1; V gene: TRBV2; CDR3 protein: CASSAHRDRGDYNEQFF; CDR3 DNA: TGTGCCAGCAGCGCCCACCGGGACAGGGGGGACTACAATGAGCAGTTCTTC
D gene: NA; clone size: NA; J gene: TRBJ2-1; V gene: TRBV5-6; CDR3 protein: CASSPVGDRSYNEQFF; CDR3 DNA: TGTGCCAGCAGCCCAGTCGGGGACCGCTCCTACAATGAGCAGTTCTTC
D gene: NA; clone size: many; J gene: TRBJ1-1; V gene: TRBV20-1; CDR3 protein: CSARRNTEAFF; CDR3 DNA: TGCAGTGCTAGGCGGAACACTGAAGCTTTCTTT
D gene: TRBD1; clone size: NA; J gene: TRBJ2-1; V gene: TRBV2; CDR3 protein: CASSETGLGSYNEQFF; CDR3 DNA: TGTGCCAGCAGCGAGACAGGGTTGGGCTCCTACAATGAGCAGTTCTTC
D gene: NA; clone size: few; J gene: TRBJ1-2; V gene: TRBV3-1; CDR3 protein: CASSQRDSGTTAYYGYTF; CDR3 DNA: TGTGCCAGCAGCCAAAGAGACTCCGGGACAACCGCTTACTATGGCTACACCTTC
D gene: NA; clone size: NA; J gene: TRBJ2-3; V gene: TRBV9; CDR3 protein: CASSVDPTDTQYF; CDR3 DNA: TGTGCCAGCAGCGTAGATCCTACAGATACGCAGTATTTT
D gene: NA; clone size: few; J gene: TRBJ2-3; V gene: TRBV5-1; CDR3 protein: CASSQGRGEDTQYF; CDR3 DNA: TGCGCCAGCAGCCAAGGGCGGGGCGAGGATACGCAGTATTTT
D gene: NA; clone size: many; J gene: TRBJ1-5; V gene: TRBV4-1; CDR3 protein: CASSPTGGESQPQHF; CDR3 DNA: TGCGCCAGCAGCCCCACCGGGGGGGAATCTCAGCCCCAGCATTTT
D gene: NA; clone size: many; J gene: TRBJ1-2; V gene: TRBV7-9; CDR3 protein: CASSLQGTANYGYTF; CDR3 DNA: TGTGCCAGCAGCTTACAGGGGACCGCTAACTATGGCTACACCTTC
D gene: NA; clone size: many; J gene: TRBJ1-1; V gene: TRBV6-1; CDR3 protein: CASSSGESITEAFF; CDR3 DNA: TGTGCCAGCAGTTCAGGGGAATCTATCACTGAAGCTTTCTTT
D gene: NA; clone size: few; J gene: TRBJ1-2; V gene: TRBV25-1; CDR3 protein: CASSESQAQPYGYTF; CDR3 DNA: TGTGCCAGCAGTGAATCTCAGGCGCAGCCTTATGGCTACACCTTC
D gene: TRBD1; clone size: few; J gene: TRBJ1-5; V gene: TRBV19; CDR3 protein: CASRNGQGGMSQHF; CDR3 DNA: TGTGCCAGTAGAAACGGACAGGGGGGGATGTCCCAGCATTTT
D gene: TRBD2; clone size: NA; J gene: TRBJ2-3; V gene: TRBV11-2; CDR3 protein: CASSLDSAGGPSDTQYF; CDR3 DNA: TGTGCCAGCAGCTTAGATTCAGCGGGGGGGCCATCAGATACGCAGTATTTT
D gene: TRBD2; clone size: NA; J gene: TRBJ2-2; V gene: TRBV10-3; CDR3 protein: CAIGQGRDTGELFF; CDR3 DNA: TGTGCCATAGGACAAGGGAGGGACACCGGGGAGCTGTTTTTT
D gene: NA; clone size: NA; J gene: TRBJ1-5; V gene: TRBV20-1; CDR3 protein: CSARDRGSFNQPQHF; CDR3 DNA: TGCAGTGCTAGGGACCGGGGCAGCTTCAATCAGCCCCAGCATTTT
D gene: TRBD2; clone size: many; J gene: TRBJ2-2; V gene: TRBV7-9; CDR3 protein: CASSSPGLAANTGELFF; CDR3 DNA: TGTGCCAGCAGCTCCCCGGGACTAGCAGCGAACACCGGGGAGCTGTTTTTT
D gene: NA; clone size: NA; J gene: TRBJ1-1; V gene: TRBV5-6; CDR3 protein: CASSPRGGTEAFF; CDR3 DNA: TGTGCCAGCAGCCCCAGGGGTGGCACTGAAGCTTTCTTT